These T cell receptor beta chains were read from a single sample in a study of vaccination and CD4 T cells after COVID-19. From the PCR reads, TCRdb called clonotypes with MiXCR, one entry per CDR3 protein. In the table there are around 20,000 distinct CDR3 sequences, 70% of which are singletons. These receptors are not linked to any known antigen. Material: CD4+ T cells from blood, cultured in vitro. These receptors came from a human donor who had recovered from COVID-19. Each CDR3 is given with its conserved first and last residue. The order of the fields is V gene, J gene, D gene, CDR3 length, clone size, CDR3 protein, CDR3 DNA. A D gene is named only where the DNA matches it firmly. Clone sizes are given selectively: once, few, many, or a class where the clone is expanded.

TRBV7-2,TRBJ1-4,.,13,once,CASSPGWREKLFF,TGTGCCAGCAGCCCCGGGTGGCGAGAAAAACTGTTTTTT
TRBV7-2,TRBJ2-1,TRBD2,17,few,CASSLAPSGSPYNEQFF,TGTGCCAGCAGCTTAGCGCCAAGCGGGAGCCCCTACAATGAGCAGTTCTTC
TRBV10-2,TRBJ2-7,TRBD2,15,.,CASRNLAGFSYEQYF,TGCGCCAGCAGAAACCTAGCGGGATTCTCCTACGAGCAGTACTTC
TRBV7-3,TRBJ2-7,.,15,.,CASSLMSGLPYEQYF,TGTGCCAGCAGCTTAATGTCCGGTCTACCCTACGAGCAGTACTTC
TRBV6-1,TRBJ1-5,.,13,few,CASSEASHQPQHF,TGTGCCAGCAGTGAAGCCAGCCATCAGCCCCAGCATTTT
TRBV29-1,TRBJ2-5,TRBD1,12,few,CSTRQGQETQYF,TGCAGCACCCGACAGGGCCAAGAGACCCAGTACTTC
TRBV12-3/TRBV12-4,TRBJ1-5,.,14,.,CASRATNSNQPQHF,TGTGCCAGCAGGGCGACAAATAGCAATCAGCCCCAGCATTTT
TRBV27,TRBJ2-7,.,15,.,CASRTFEGGRYEQYF,TGTGCCAGCAGGACCTTTGAGGGGGGAAGGTACGAGCAGTACTTC
TRBV29-1,TRBJ2-3,.,11,few,CSVASPDTQYF,TGCAGCGTTGCGAGCCCAGATACGCAGTATTTT
TRBV7-9,TRBJ2-7,TRBD2,20,.,CASSSGGLAGGLQGSYEQYF,TGTGCCAGCAGCTCCGGTGGGCTAGCGGGAGGATTACAGGGGTCCTACGAGCAGTACTTC
TRBV19,TRBJ1-6,.,15,.,CASSAAGTYNSPLHF,TGTGCCAGTAGTGCCGCCGGGACCTATAATTCACCCCTCCACTTT
TRBV2,TRBJ2-3,TRBD2,16,.,CASRGLAGTGTDTQYF,TGTGCCAGCAGGGGACTAGCGGGGACTGGCACAGATACGCAGTATTTT
TRBV11-3,TRBJ2-1,TRBD1,15,.,CASSLGNRGHNEQFF,TGTGCCAGCAGCTTGGGGAACAGGGGGCACAATGAGCAGTTCTTC
TRBV6-1,TRBJ1-2,.,13,once,CASRRRGPYGYTF,TGTGCCAGCAGACGTAGAGGCCCCTATGGCTACACCTTC
TRBV6-5,TRBJ1-6,TRBD1,15,.,CASSYSGQGGSPLHF,TGTGCCAGCAGTTACTCGGGGCAGGGGGGTTCACCCCTCCACTTT
TRBV20-1,TRBJ1-2,.,13,.,CSAGNRTGGGYTF,TGCAGTGCTGGAAATCGGACGGGAGGAGGCTACACCTTC
TRBV20-1,TRBJ2-2,TRBD2,16,.,CSAGKAGGGSTGELFF,TGCAGTGCAGGAAAGGCGGGAGGAGGGTCCACCGGGGAGCTGTTTTTT
TRBV20-1,TRBJ2-7,.,15,.,CSAEARAGPQGEQYF,TGCAGTGCTGAGGCGCGGGCGGGGCCACAGGGCGAGCAGTACTTC
TRBV12-3/TRBV12-4,TRBJ1-5,.,16,.,CASRPEGVLSNQPQHF,TGTGCCAGCAGGCCTGAGGGCGTGTTGAGCAATCAGCCCCAGCATTTT
TRBV30,TRBJ1-6,.,14,.,CACRRIAENSPLHF,TGTGCCTGTCGTAGGATAGCCGAGAATTCACCCCTCCACTTT
TRBV15,TRBJ1-4,.,16,.,CATSPILTGAGEKLFF,TGTGCCACCAGCCCCATTCTCACGGGGGCGGGTGAAAAACTGTTTTTT
TRBV30,TRBJ1-6,.,14,.,CAWSVGGVHSPLHF,TGTGCCTGGAGTGTAGGGGGGGTCCATTCACCCCTCCACTTT
TRBV7-8,TRBJ1-5,.,14,.,CASTAGQGFQPQHF,TGTGCCAGCACCGCGGGCCAGGGGTTTCAGCCCCAGCATTTT
TRBV2,TRBJ2-7,.,11,.,CASRSAYEQYF,TGTGCCAGCAGAAGTGCCTACGAGCAGTACTTC
TRBV20-1,TRBJ2-2,.,14,few,CSARDRPLTGELFF,TGCAGTGCTAGAGATCGGCCCTTAACCGGGGAGCTGTTTTTT
TRBV6-2/TRBV6-3,TRBJ1-1,.,12,.,CASSYSQRGAFF,TGTGCCAGCAGTTACTCGCAGAGGGGAGCTTTCTTT
TRBV27,TRBJ2-7,TRBD1,14,.,CASSSPGQGYEQYF,TGTGCCAGCAGTTCTCCGGGACAGGGTTATGAGCAGTACTTC